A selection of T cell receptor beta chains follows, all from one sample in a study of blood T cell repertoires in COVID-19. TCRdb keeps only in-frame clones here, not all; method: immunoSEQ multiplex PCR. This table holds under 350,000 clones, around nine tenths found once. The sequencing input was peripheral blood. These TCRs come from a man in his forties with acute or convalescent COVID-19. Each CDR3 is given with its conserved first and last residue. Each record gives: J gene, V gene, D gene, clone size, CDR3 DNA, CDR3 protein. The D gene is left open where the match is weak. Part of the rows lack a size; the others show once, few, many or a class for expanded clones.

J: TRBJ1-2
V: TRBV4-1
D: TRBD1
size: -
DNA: TGCGCCAGCAGCCAAGGGCTAGGACAGGGGGCGGGTGGCTACACCTTC
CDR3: CASSQGLGQGAGGYTF

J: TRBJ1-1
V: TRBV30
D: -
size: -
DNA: TGTGCCTGGATGCGAGGGGGAATCGTCACTGAAGCTTTCTTT
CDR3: CAWMRGGIVTEAFF

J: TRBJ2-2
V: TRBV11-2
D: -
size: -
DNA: TGTGCCAGCAGCTTAGATGCGTGGAGGGTAGGAACCGGGGAGCTGTTTTTT
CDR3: CASSLDAWRVGTGELFF

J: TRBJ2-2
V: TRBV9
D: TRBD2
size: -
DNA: TGTGCCAGCAGCGTAGCCCCACGGACTAGCGGTACCGGGGAGCTGTTTTTT
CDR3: CASSVAPRTSGTGELFF

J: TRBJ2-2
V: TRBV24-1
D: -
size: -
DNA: TGTGCCACCAGTGACCCGATTACAACGAACACCGGGGAGCTGTTTTTT
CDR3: CATSDPITTNTGELFF

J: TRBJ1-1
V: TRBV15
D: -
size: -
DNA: TGTGCCACCAGCAGAGGGGGAACAGGAGCTTTCTTT
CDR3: CATSRGGTGAFF

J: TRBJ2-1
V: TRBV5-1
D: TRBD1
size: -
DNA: TGCGCCAGCAGCTTAAAGGGACAGGGGTCCCACAATGAGCAGTTCTTC
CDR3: CASSLKGQGSHNEQFF

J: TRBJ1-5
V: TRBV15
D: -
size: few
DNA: TGTGCCACCAGTCCCGGCGGATGGGGGGGAAAGAATCAGCCCCAGCATTTT
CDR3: CATSPGGWGGKNQPQHF

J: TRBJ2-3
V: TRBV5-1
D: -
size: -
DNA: TGCGCCAGCAGCTTGGACAGGGGCACAGATACGCAGTATTTT
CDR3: CASSLDRGTDTQYF

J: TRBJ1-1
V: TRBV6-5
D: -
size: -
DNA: TGTGCCAGCAGTTACTTAGGCGGTGACACTGAAGCTTTCTTT
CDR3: CASSYLGGDTEAFF

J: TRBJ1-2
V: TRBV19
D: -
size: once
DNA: TGTGCCAGTAGTATCTACAGGGATGGCTACACCTTC
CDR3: CASSIYRDGYTF

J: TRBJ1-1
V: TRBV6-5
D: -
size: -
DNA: TGTGCCAGCAGGGCACTTCTTCGGGGCACTGAAGCTTTCTTT
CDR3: CASRALLRGTEAFF

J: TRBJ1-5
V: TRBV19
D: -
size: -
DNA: TGTGCCAGTAGTATAGATCCGCCGGGGGGCTATAGCAATCAGCCCCAGCATTTT
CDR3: CASSIDPPGGYSNQPQHF

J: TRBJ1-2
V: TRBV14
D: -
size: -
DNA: TGTGCCAGCAGCCAAACTATGGCAGCTGGCTACACCTTC
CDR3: CASSQTMAAGYTF

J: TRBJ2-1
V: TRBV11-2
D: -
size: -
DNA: TGTGCCAGCAGCTTAGTTCGGTGGAATGAGCAGTTCTTC
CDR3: CASSLVRWNEQFF

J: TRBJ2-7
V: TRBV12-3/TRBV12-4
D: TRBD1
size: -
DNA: TGTGCCAGCAGTTTCAGGGGGCATTACGAGCAGTACTTC
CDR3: CASSFRGHYEQYF

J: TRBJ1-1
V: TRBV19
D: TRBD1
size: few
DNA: TGTGCCAGTAGTATAAAGGGGGCTAGTGCTGAAGCTTTCTTT
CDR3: CASSIKGASAEAFF

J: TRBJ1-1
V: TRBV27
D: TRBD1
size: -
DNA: TGTGCCAGCAGTCCCACAGGGGGCACTGAAGCTTTCTTT
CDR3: CASSPTGGTEAFF

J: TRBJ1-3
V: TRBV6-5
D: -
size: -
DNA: TGTGCCAGCAGCCAGGGTCCCTCTGGAAACACCATATATTTT
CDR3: CASSQGPSGNTIYF

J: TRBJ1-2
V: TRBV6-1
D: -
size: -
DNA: TGTGCCAGCAGTGAAAGGGAGGGCCGTGGCTACACCTTC
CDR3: CASSEREGRGYTF

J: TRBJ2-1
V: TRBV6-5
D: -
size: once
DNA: TGTGCCAGCAGTTACTCCCCAGGTTCAACCTACAATGAGCAGTTCTTC
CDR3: CASSYSPGSTYNEQFF

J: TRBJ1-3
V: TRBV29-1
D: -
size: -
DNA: TGCAGCGCGTCGGGATGGCGGGACTCTGGAAACACCATATATTTT
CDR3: CSASGWRDSGNTIYF

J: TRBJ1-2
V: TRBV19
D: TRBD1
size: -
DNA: TGTGCCAGTAGTCCCGGGACAGTCTACTATGGCTACACCTTC
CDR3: CASSPGTVYYGYTF

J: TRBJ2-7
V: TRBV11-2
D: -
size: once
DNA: TGTGCCAGCAGCTTGTCGGGGGGCCTTTCCTACGAGCAGTACTTC
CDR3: CASSLSGGLSYEQYF

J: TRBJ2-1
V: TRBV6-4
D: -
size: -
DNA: TGTGCCAGCAGTGACAGGGCAGGGGCTGAGCAGTTCTTC
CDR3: CASSDRAGAEQFF

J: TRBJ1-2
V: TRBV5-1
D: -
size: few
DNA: TGCGCCAGCAGCTTGGACCCGGGACAAGGAGTTGGCTACACCTTC
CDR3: CASSLDPGQGVGYTF

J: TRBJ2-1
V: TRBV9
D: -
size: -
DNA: TGTGCCAGCAGCGCTCAGGGTGGGAAGCAGTTCTTC
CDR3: CASSAQGGKQFF

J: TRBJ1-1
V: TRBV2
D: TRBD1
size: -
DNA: TGTGCCAGCAGGCGGGACAGTGGGGGATTTGCAAGGAACACTGAAGCTTTCTTT
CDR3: CASRRDSGGFARNTEAFF

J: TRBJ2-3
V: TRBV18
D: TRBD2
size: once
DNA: TGTGCCAGCTCACCACCGCTTCGGACTAGCGGGTACGGAGATACGCAGTATTTT
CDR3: CASSPPLRTSGYGDTQYF

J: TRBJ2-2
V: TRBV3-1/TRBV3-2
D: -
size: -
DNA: TGTGCCAGCAGCCAAGAGTACTCCTTAACCGGGGAGCTGTTTTTT
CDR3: CASSQEYSLTGELFF